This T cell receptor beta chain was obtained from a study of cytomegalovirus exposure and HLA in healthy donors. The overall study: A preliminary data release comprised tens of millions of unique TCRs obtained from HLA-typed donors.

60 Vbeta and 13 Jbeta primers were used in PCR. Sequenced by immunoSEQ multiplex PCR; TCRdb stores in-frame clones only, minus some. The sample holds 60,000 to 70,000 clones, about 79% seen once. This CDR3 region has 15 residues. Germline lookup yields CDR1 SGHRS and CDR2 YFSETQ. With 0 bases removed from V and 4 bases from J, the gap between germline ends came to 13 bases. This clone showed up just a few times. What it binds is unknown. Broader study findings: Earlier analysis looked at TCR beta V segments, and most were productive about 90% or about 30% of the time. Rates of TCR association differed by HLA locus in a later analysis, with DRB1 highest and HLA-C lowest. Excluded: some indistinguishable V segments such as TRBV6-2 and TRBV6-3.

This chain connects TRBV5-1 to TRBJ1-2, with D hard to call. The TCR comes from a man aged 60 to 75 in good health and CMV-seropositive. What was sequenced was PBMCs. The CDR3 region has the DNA TGCGCCAGCAGCTTGGGCGGATCACCACGCTATGGCTACACCTTC. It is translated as CASSLGGSPRYGYTF.